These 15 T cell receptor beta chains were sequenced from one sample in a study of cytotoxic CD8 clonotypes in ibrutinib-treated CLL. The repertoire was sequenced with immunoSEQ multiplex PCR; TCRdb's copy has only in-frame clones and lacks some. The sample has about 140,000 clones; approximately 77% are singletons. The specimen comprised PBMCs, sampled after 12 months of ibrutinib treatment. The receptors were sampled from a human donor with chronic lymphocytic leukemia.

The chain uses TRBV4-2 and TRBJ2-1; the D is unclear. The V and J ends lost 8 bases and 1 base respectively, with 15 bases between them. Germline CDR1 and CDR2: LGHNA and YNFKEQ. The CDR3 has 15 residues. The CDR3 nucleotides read TGTGCCAGCGGTAGGCGTCTTGGGTCCTACAATGAGCAGTTCTTC. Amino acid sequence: CASGRRLGSYNEQFF.

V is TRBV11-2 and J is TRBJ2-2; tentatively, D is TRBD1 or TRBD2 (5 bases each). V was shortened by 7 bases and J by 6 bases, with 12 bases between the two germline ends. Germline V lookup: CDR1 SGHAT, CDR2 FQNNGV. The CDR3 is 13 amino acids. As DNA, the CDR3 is TGTGCCAGCACCGAGGGGTTGTCCGGGGAGCTGTTTTTT. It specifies CASTEGLSGELFF.

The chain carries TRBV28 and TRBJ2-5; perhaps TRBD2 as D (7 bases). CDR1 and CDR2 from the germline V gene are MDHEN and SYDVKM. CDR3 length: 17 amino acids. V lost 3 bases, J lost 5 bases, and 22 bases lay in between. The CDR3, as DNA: TGTGCCAGCAGTTTTAATAAATTTCGGGGGGCGATGGAGACCCAGTACTTC. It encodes CASSFNKFRGAMETQYF.

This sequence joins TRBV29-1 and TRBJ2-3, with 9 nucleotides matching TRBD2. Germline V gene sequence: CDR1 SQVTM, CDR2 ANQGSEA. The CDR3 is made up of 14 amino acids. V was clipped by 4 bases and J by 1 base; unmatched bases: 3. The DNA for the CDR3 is TGCAGCGTTGCTAGCGGGACCCGCACAGATACGCAGTATTTT. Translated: CSVASGTRTDTQYF.

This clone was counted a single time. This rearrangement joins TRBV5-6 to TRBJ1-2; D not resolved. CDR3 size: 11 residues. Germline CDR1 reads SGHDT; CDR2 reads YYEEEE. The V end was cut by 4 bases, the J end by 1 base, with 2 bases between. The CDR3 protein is CASSVNYGYTF. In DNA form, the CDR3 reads TGTGCCAGCAGCGTTAACTATGGCTACACCTTC.

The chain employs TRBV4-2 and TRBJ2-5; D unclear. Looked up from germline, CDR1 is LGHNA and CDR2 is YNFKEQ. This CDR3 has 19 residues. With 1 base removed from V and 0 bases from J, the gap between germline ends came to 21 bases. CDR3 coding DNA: TGTGCCAGCAGCCAAGTGGCCCTGACGGCTAACCACTACCAAGAGACCCAGTACTTC. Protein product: CASSQVALTANHYQETQYF.

CDR3 DNA sequence: TGTGCCAGCAGCGGACAGGGGTCCGGGACATACGAGCAGTACTTC. As protein: CASSGQGSGTYEQYF. The chain carries TRBV6-1 and TRBJ2-7; 9 bases agree with TRBD1. V gave up 6 bases and J gave up 4 bases; unmatched junction bases: 10. Per the germline V gene, CDR1 is MNHNS and CDR2 is SASEGT. This CDR3 region has 15 residues.

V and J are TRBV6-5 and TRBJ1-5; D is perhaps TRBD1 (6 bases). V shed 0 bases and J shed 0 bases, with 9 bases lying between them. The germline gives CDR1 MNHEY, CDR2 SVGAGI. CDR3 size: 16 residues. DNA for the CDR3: TGTGCCAGCAGTTACTCGAGGACAGATAGCAATCAGCCCCAGCATTTT. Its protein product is CASSYSRTDSNQPQHF.

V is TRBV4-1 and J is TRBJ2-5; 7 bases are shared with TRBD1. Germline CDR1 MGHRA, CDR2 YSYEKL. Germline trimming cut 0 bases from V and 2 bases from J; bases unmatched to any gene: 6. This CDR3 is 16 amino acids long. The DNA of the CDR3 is TGCGCCAGCAGCCAAGACATGGGGACAGCACAAGAGACCCAGTACTTC. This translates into CASSQDMGTAQETQYF.

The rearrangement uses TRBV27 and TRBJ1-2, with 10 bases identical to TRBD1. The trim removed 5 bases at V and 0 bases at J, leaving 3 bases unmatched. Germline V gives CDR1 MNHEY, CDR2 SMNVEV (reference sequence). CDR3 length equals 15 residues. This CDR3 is CASSRGQGTNYGYTF. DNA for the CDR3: TGTGCCAGCAGTCGGGGACAGGGGACTAACTATGGCTACACCTTC.

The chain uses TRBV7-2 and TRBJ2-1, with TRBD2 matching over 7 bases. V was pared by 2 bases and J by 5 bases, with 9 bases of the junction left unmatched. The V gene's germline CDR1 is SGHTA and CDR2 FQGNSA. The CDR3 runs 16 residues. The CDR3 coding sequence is TGTGCCAGCAGCTTAAATGCCAGGACTAGTAACAATGAGCAGTTCTTC. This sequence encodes CASSLNARTSNNEQFF.

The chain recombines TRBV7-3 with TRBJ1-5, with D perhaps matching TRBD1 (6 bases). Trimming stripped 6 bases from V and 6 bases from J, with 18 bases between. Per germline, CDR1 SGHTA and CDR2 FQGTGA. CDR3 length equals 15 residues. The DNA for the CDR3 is TGTGCCAGCAGTCCCGGGACACTGAAAATTCAGCCCCAGCATTTT. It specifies CASSPGTLKIQPQHF.

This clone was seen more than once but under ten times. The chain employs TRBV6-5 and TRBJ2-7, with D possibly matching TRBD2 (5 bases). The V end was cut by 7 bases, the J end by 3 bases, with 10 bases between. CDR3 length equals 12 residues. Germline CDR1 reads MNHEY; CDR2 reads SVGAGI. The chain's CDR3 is CASTSGSYEQYF. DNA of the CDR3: TGTGCCAGCACCAGTGGGAGCTACGAGCAGTACTTC.

CDR3 residues: CASSLPVAGGRYEQYF. The CDR3 DNA reads TGTGCCAGCAGCTTACCGGTAGCGGGGGGCCGTTACGAGCAGTACTTC. This chain connects TRBV7-2 to TRBJ2-7; 10 positions agree with TRBD2. Germline trimming cut 2 bases from V and 4 bases from J; bases unmatched to any gene: 8. CDR1 is SGHTA and CDR2 is FQGNSA in the germline V gene. This CDR3 comprises 16 residues.

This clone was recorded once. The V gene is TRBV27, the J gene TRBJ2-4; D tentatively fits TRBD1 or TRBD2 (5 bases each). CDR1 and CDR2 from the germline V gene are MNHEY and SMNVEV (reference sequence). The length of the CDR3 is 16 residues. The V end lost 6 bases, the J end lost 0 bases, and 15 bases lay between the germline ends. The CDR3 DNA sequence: TGTGCCAGCAGGCCGGGACCCCAATTAGCCAAAAACATTCAGTACTTC. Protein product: CASRPGPQLAKNIQYF.